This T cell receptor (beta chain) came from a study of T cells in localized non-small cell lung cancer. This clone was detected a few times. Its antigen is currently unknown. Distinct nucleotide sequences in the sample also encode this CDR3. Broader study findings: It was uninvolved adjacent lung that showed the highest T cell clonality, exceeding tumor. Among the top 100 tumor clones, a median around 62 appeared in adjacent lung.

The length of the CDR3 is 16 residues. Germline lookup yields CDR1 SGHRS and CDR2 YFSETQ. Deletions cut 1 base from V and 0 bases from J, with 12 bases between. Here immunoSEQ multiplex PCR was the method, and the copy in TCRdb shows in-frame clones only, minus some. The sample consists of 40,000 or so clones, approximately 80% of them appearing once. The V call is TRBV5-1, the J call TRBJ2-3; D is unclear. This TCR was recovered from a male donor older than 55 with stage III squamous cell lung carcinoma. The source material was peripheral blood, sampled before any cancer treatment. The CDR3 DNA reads TGCGCCAGCAGCTTGAATGGACGGGCGAGCACAGATACGCAGTATTTT. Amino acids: CASSLNGRASTDTQYF.